There are a few counts of the clone carrying this T cell receptor (beta chain). Its cognate antigen is unknown. This record comes from a study of blood T cells in healthy people across ages. Regarding the study as a whole: Naive T cell percentage and TCR beta diversity correlated strongly. Higher diversity, along with more naive CD4+ cells, distinguished long-lived donors from aged donors.

Next came a second PCR, run for about 7 to 12 cycles, which used a sample-barcoded 5' primer along with a J-beta primer mix. Each cDNA molecule was tagged by a template-switch adaptor that had 12 random nucleotides. In TCRdb, the 5' RACE reads were re-called with MiXCR into one record per CDR3 protein. In the table there are hundreds of thousands of distinct CDR3 sequences, around 36% of which are singletons. There were at least 5 micrograms of total RNA extracted from every sample. This CDR3 comprises 14 residues. V shed 5 bases and J 4 bases; nucleotides not matched to a gene: 4. The V gene's germline CDR1 is DFQATT and CDR2 SNEGSKA (reference sequence).

The TCR was taken from a man aged 18 to 29 in good health. The chain combines TRBV20-1 with TRBJ2-5, with 13 bases matching TRBD2. Sequencing was performed on blood. The CDR3 protein is CSAVGTSGAETQYF. As DNA, the CDR3 is TGCAGTGCTGTCGGGACTAGCGGGGCAGAGACCCAGTACTTC.